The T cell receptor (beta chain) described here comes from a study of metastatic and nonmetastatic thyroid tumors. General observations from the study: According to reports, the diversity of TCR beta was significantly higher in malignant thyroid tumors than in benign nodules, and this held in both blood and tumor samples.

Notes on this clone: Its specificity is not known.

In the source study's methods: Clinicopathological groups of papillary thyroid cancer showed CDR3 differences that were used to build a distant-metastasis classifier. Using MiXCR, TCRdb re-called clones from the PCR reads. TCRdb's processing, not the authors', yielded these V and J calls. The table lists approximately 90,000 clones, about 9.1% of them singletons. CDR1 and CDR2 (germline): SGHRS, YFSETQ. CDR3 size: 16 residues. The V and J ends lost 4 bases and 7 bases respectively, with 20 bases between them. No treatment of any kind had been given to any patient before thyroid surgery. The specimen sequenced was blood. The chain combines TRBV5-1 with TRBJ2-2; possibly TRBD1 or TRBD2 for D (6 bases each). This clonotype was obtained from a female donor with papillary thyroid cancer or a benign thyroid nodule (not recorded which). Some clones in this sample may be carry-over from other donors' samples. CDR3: CASSGGQGIQDGELFF. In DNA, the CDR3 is TGCGCCAGCAGCGGGGGGCAGGGGATCCAAGACGGGGAGCTGTTTTTT.